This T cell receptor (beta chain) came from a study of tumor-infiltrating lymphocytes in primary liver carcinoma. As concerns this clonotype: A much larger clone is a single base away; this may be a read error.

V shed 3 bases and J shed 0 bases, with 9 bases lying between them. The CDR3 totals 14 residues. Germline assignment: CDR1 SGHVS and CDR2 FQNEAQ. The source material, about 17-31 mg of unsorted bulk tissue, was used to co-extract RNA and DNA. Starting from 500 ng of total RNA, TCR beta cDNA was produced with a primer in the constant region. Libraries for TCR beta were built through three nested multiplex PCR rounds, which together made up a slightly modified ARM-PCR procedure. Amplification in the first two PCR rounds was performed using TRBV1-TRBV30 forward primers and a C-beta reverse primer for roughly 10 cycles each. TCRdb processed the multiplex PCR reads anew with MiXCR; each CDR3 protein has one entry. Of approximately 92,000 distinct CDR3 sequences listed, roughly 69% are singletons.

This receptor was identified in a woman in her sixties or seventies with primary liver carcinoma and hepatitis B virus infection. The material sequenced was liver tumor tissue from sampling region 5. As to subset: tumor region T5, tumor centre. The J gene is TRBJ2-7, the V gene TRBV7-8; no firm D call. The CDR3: CASSFGRSSYEQYF. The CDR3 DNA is TGTGCCAGCAGCTTTGGCAGGAGCTCCTACGAGCAGTACTTC.